A selection of T cell receptor beta chains follows, all from one sample in a study of T cell changes during pregnancy in multiple sclerosis. Clones were read by immunoSEQ multiplex PCR, and TCRdb kept only the in-frame ones, dropping some. This table holds tens of thousands of clones, 91% found once. This sample comprised peripheral blood, obtained before pregnancy. The source of these receptors is a female donor with multiple sclerosis, enrolled in a pregnancy study. CDR3s include the opening cysteine and the closing phenylalanine or tryptophan. Each record gives: D gene, V gene, J gene, clone size, CDR3 DNA, CDR3 protein. A D gene is named only where the DNA matches it firmly. Expanded clones are given a class, and other clones once, few, many or no size at all.

>TRBD2|TRBV9|TRBJ2-2|.
TGTGCCAGCAGCGTGGCTAGCGGTCCCGGGGAGCTGTTTTTT
CASSVASGPGELFF
>.|TRBV6-5|TRBJ2-5|.
TGTGCCAGTTCCCAGGGGGGAAAGACCCAGTACTTC
CASSQGGKTQYF
>TRBD1|TRBV5-5|TRBJ1-6|.
TGTGCCAGCAGCTCACACGAGGGCAGGGGGAATTCACCCCTCCACTTT
CASSSHEGRGNSPLHF
>.|TRBV2|TRBJ2-2|.
TGTGCCAGCAGAGGGCTTCTCGGGGGGCCCCTCCCCGGGGAGCTGTTTTTT
CASRGLLGGPLPGELFF
>TRBD1|TRBV4-1|TRBJ1-1|.
TGCGCCAGCAGCTCTCCGGGACAGGTTTTTTCGCCGGACACTGAAGCTTTCTTT
CASSSPGQVFSPDTEAFF
>.|TRBV14|TRBJ2-4|.
TGTGCCAGCAGTTCCATAGCCAAAAACATTCAGTACTTC
CASSSIAKNIQYF
>.|TRBV19|TRBJ2-3|.
TGTGCCAGTACAGGGGGGCCGGGACAGAGCACAGATACGCAGTATTTT
CASTGGPGQSTDTQYF
>TRBD1|TRBV5-4|TRBJ1-2|.
TGTGCCAGCAGCCCGGCCGGGACAGGGGCCTATGGCTACACCTTC
CASSPAGTGAYGYTF
>.|TRBV18|TRBJ2-4|.
.
CASSPLWEGAGNIQYF
>TRBD1|TRBV5-1|TRBJ1-2|.
TGCGCCAGCAGCTCGACAGGGGGCAGGGATGGCTACACCTTC
CASSSTGGRDGYTF
>TRBD1|TRBV9|TRBJ2-1|.
TGTGCCAGCAGCCGGACAGGGGGAAACAATGAGCAGTTCTTC
CASSRTGGNNEQFF
>.|TRBV6-4|TRBJ2-6|.
TGTGCCAGCAGTGCCCGGGATGGCTCTGGGGCCAACGTCCTGACTTTC
CASSARDGSGANVLTF
>.|TRBV5-6|TRBJ1-5|.
TGTGCCAGCAGCTTGAAGGGGTACAATCAGCCCCAGCATTTT
CASSLKGYNQPQHF
>TRBD2|TRBV5-1|TRBJ2-2|.
TGCGCCAGCAGCTGGTCAGTTGGCGGGGGCACCGGGGAGCTGTTTTTT
CASSWSVGGGTGELFF
>.|TRBV7-6|TRBJ1-2|.
TGTGCCAGCAGCGTGGACAGCTACTATGGCTACACCTTC
CASSVDSYYGYTF
>.|TRBV18|TRBJ2-7|.
TGTGCCAGCTCACCAGGCAGCGTGATGGACGAGCAGTACTTC
CASSPGSVMDEQYF
>.|TRBV12-5|TRBJ1-3|.
TGTGCTAGTGGTTTGCCGGACTTGGGGAGCATATATTTT
CASGLPDLGSIYF
>TRBD2|TRBV6-4|TRBJ2-3|few
TGTGCCAGCAGTGCCGCGGGGGGGCAGGGAGATACGCAGTATTTT
CASSAAGGQGDTQYF
>.|TRBV30|TRBJ1-1|.
TGTGCCTGGACCCCCCCGGACAGAATAAGCACTGAAGCTTTCTTT
CAWTPPDRISTEAFF
>TRBD1|TRBV25-1|TRBJ2-1|.
TGTGCCAGCAGTGGGGACAGGGATATCAATGAGCAGTTCTTC
CASSGDRDINEQFF
>TRBD2|TRBV7-9|TRBJ2-3|.
TGTGCCAGCAGCTTAGCTCCGGGACTAGGCACAGATACGCAGTATTTT
CASSLAPGLGTDTQYF
>.|TRBV7-3|TRBJ2-3|.
TGTGCCAGCAGCTTAGGAACGTCGGGTACGCAGTATTTT
CASSLGTSGTQYF
>TRBD2|TRBV4-3|TRBJ2-3|few
TGCGCCAGCAGCCAAGATCGACTAGCGGGGGAAGATACGCAGTATTTT
CASSQDRLAGEDTQYF
>TRBD2|TRBV4-1|TRBJ2-7|.
TGCGCCAGCAGCCTAGGATTATCGGCGGGGGACGAGCAGTACTTC
CASSLGLSAGDEQYF
>TRBD1|TRBV23-1|TRBJ1-6|.
TGCGCCAGCGCCGAGGGGGCGGTTTCACCCCTCCACTTT
CASAEGAVSPLHF
>.|TRBV7-9|TRBJ1-6|few
TGTGCCAGCAGCTTATCTACAGGGAATTCACCCCTCCACTTT
CASSLSTGNSPLHF
>TRBD1|TRBV6-5|TRBJ1-1|.
TGTGCCAGCAGGACCCAGGGGGCAGGAGCTTTCTTT
CASRTQGAGAFF
>TRBD1|TRBV7-6|TRBJ2-1|.
TGTGCCAGCAGCTTAGTGGGGACAGGGAGAAGCAATGAGCAGTTCTTC
CASSLVGTGRSNEQFF
>TRBD2|TRBV4-3|TRBJ2-5|once
TGCGCCAGCAGCCAAGAGAAGCGGGGGTGGAAGGAAGAGACCCAGTACTTC
CASSQEKRGWKEETQYF
>TRBD1|TRBV6-5|TRBJ1-4|.
TGTGCCAGCAGTTACTCCGGACAGGGTAGACAAAAACTGTTTTTT
CASSYSGQGRQKLFF
>.|TRBV7-9|TRBJ2-7|.
TGTGCCAGCAGCTTAGGGAGGGGTCTGGTCTACGAGCAGTACTTC
CASSLGRGLVYEQYF
>.|TRBV18|TRBJ1-4|once
TGTGCCAGCAGAGTAGCTAATGAAAAACTGTTTTTT
CASRVANEKLFF
>TRBD2|TRBV27|TRBJ2-1|few
TGTGCCAGCAGTCACCCCCGGACTAGCGGGGGGAGTGAGCAGTTCTTC
CASSHPRTSGGSEQFF
>.|TRBV19|TRBJ2-7|.
TGTGCCAGTAGTATAGGGGAGACCACCTACGAGCAGTACTTC
CASSIGETTYEQYF
>.|TRBV4-3|TRBJ1-4|.
TGCGCCAGCAGCCATAGATTTGAGGGAAGGGAAAAACTGTTTTTT
CASSHRFEGREKLFF
>TRBD1|TRBV7-2|TRBJ2-7|.
TGTGCCAGCAGCGCCAACAGGGGGCGCACCGAGCAGTACTTC
CASSANRGRTEQYF
>TRBD2|TRBV6-5|TRBJ2-3|.
TGTGCCAGCAGACCCAGCGGGACCAACACAGATACGCAGTATTTT
CASRPSGTNTDTQYF
>TRBD2|TRBV5-6|TRBJ2-4|.
TGTGCCAGCAGCTTGCGGGGGGGCCTGGACAAAAACATTCAGTACTTC
CASSLRGGLDKNIQYF
>TRBD2|TRBV5-4|TRBJ2-5|.
TGTGCCAGCAGCTTGCCTAGCGGGGGGCGGGAGACCCAGTACTTC
CASSLPSGGRETQYF
>.|TRBV6-5|TRBJ1-2|.
TGTGCCAGCAGTTACTCGGCGGCGGGAGGAACTCTCCACACCTTC
CASSYSAAGGTLHTF
>TRBD1|TRBV19|TRBJ1-2|.
TGTGCCAGTAGGACAGGGGGACTCTATGGCTACACCTTC
CASRTGGLYGYTF
>TRBD1|TRBV5-1|TRBJ2-2|.
TGCGCCAGCAGACTGTCGACAGGGGGGTCCGGGGAGCTGTTTTTT
CASRLSTGGSGELFF
>.|TRBV9|TRBJ2-3|.
TGTGCCAGCAGTCTTCGGAGGGAGAGCACAGATACGCAGTATTTT
CASSLRRESTDTQYF
>.|TRBV6-5|TRBJ1-5|few
TGTGCCAGCAGTTACTCGAGGCATAGCAATCAGCCCCAGCATTTT
CASSYSRHSNQPQHF
>TRBD1|TRBV4-1|TRBJ1-2|once
TGCGCCAGCAGCCCCCGACAGGGTGGTTATGGCTACACCTTC
CASSPRQGGYGYTF
>.|TRBV29-1|TRBJ2-5|once
TGCAGCGCCGAGGGTAGAGAAGAGACCCAGTACTTC
CSAEGREETQYF
>.|TRBV27|TRBJ2-3|.
TGTGCCAGCAGTTTATCGGGGGGGGGCCCAGATACGCAGTATTTT
CASSLSGGGPDTQYF
>.|TRBV5-4|TRBJ1-6|.
TGTGCCAGCAGCTTCGGGGGGGGTTCCGTAAATTCACCCCTCCACTTT
CASSFGGGSVNSPLHF